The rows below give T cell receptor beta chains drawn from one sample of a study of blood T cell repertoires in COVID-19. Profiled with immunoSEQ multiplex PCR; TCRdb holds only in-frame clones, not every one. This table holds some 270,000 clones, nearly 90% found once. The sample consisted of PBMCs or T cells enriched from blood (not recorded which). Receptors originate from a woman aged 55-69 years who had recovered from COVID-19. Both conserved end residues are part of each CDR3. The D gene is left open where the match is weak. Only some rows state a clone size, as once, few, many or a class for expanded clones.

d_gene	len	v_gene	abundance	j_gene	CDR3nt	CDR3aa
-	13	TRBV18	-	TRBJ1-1	TGTGCCAGCTCTGGCTCTCCGAACACTGAAGCTTTCTTT	CASSGSPNTEAFF
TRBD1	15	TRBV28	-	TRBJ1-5	TGTGCCAGCAGTTTGGGGACAGGGCCCAATCAGCCCCAGCATTTT	CASSLGTGPNQPQHF
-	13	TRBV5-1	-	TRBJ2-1	TGCGCCAGCAGCTTGGAGACAGAGAATGAGCAGTTCTTC	CASSLETENEQFF
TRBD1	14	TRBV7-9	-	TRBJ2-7	TGTGCCAGCAGCCGCGCGGACAGGGTATACGAGCAGTACTTC	CASSRADRVYEQYF
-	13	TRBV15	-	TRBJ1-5	TGTGCCACCAGCAGTGACAGGACCCAGCCCCAGCATTTT	CATSSDRTQPQHF
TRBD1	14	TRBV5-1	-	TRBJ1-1	TGCGCCAGCAGCTCGGGACAGGGTGGCACTGAAGCTTTCTTT	CASSSGQGGTEAFF
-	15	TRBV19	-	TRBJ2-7	TGTGCCAGTAGTAGTTTTCAGGGGGGAACCTACGAGCAGTACTTC	CASSSFQGGTYEQYF
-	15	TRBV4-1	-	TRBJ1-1	TGCGCCAGCAGCCCTCTGGCGTTGGGGACACTTGAAGCTTTCTTT	CASSPLALGTLEAFF
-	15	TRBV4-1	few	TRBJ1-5	TGCGCCAGCAGCCACCATAACAGAAACAATCAGCCCCAGCATTTT	CASSHHNRNNQPQHF
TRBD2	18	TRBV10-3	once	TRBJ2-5	TGTGCCATCAGTTCGGGACTAGCGGGAGGAGGAGCCCAAGAGACCCAGTACTTC	CAISSGLAGGGAQETQYF
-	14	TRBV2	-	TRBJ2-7	TGTGCCAGCAGGAGGGAGGGGGGGTCCTCCGAGCAGTACTTC	CASRREGGSSEQYF
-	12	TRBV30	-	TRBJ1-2	TGTGCCTGGAGCTCTCCCCCGGGGGGCTACACCTTC	CAWSSPPGGYTF
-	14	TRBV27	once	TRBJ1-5	TGTGCCAGCAGTTTTGCGGGGAACAATCAGCCCCAGCATTTT	CASSFAGNNQPQHF
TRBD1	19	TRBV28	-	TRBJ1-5	TGTGCCAGCAGTAGGCCGGGACAGGGAGGAGTATATAGCAATCAGCCCCAGCATTTT	CASSRPGQGGVYSNQPQHF
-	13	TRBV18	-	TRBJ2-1	TGTGCCAGCTCACCCCCAAGCTCGGTTGAGCAGTTCTTC	CASSPPSSVEQFF
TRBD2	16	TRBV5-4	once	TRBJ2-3	TGTGCCAGCAGCTTCCAGCGGGGGGGCCTTGCAGATACGCAGTATTTT	CASSFQRGGLADTQYF
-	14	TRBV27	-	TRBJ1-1	TGTGCCAGCAGGGATGGCAGGGGTCATACTGAAGCTTTCTTT	CASRDGRGHTEAFF
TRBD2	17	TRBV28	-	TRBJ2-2	TGTGCCAGCAGTTTATTCGGTCTAGCGGCTGACACCGGGGAGCTGTTTTTT	CASSLFGLAADTGELFF
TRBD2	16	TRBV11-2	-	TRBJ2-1	TGTGCCAGCAGTCCCCCGGGGGAGGGCCTAATGGGGGAGCAGTTCTTC	CASSPPGEGLMGEQFF
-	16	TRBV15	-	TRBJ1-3	TGTGCCACCAGCAGAGCCGCAGGGGAGTTCGGAAACACCATATATTTT	CATSRAAGEFGNTIYF
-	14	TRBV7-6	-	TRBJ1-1	TGTGCCAGCAGCTTGTGGGGGCTGAACACTGAAGCTTTCTTT	CASSLWGLNTEAFF
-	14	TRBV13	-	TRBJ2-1	TGTGCCAGCAGCTTAGGTGCCGGGATCAATGAGCAGTTCTTC	CASSLGAGINEQFF
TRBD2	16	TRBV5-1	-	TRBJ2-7	TGCGCCAGCAGCTCCGGACTAGCGGGAGGTGTGGACGAGCAGTACTTC	CASSSGLAGGVDEQYF
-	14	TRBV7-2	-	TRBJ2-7	TGTGCCAGCAGCTTAGACCTTACTAGGAGGTGGCAGTACTTC	CASSLDLTRRWQYF
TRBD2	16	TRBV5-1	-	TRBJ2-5	TGCGCCAGCAGCCCACCGGGACTAATCGCACGAGAGACCCAGTACTTC	CASSPPGLIARETQYF
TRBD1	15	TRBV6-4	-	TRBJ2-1	TGTGCCAGCCCCCTCCGACAGGGTCGAAACAATGAGCAGTTCTTC	CASPLRQGRNNEQFF
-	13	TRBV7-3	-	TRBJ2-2	TGTGCCAGCAGCTTCTCGAACACCGGGGAGCTGTTTTTT	CASSFSNTGELFF